This note documents a single TCR beta chain sequence. Its antigen remains unknown. This CDR3 is also generated by other DNA sequences in the sample. The record originates from a study of cytomegalovirus exposure and HLA in healthy donors. Use of 60 Vbeta and 13 Jbeta primers characterized the PCR. TCRdb's copy holds only in-frame clones and misses some; the assay was immunoSEQ multiplex PCR. Here the sample spans under 150,000 clones, 75% to 80% being singletons. CDR1 and CDR2 from the germline V gene are SGHAT and FQNNGV. V gave up 5 bases and J gave up 2 bases; unmatched junction bases: 3. This CDR3 comprises 14 residues. Whole-study results and caveats: TCR beta chains numbering more than 150 were designated cytomegalovirus-associated. A later analysis reported that several of the most significant clusters appeared to be linked to common viral pathogens, among them Epstein-Barr virus. Under in vitro conditions, a few CMV-associated chains were confirmed as specific for CMV antigens.

This clonotype originated in a woman aged 60 to 75 in good health and CMV-seronegative. The rearrangement links TRBV11-2 to TRBJ1-5; 7 bases match TRBD1. Sequenced input: PBMCs. The CDR3 coding sequence is TGTGCCAGCAGCCGCGACAGGGGCAATCAGCCCCAGCATTTT. It is translated as CASSRDRGNQPQHF.